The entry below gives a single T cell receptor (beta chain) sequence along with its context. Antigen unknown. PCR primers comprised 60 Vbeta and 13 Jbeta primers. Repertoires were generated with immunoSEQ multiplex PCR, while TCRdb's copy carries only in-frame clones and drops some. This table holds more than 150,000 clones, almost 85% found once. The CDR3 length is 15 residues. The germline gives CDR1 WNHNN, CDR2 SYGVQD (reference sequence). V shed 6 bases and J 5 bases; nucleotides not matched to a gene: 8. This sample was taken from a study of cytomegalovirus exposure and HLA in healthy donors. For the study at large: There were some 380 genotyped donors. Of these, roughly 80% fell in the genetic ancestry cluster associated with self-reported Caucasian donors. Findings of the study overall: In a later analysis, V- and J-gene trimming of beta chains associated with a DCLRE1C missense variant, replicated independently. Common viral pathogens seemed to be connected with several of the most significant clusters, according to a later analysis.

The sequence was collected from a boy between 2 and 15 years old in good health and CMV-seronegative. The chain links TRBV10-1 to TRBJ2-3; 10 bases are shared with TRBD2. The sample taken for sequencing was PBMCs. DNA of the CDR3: TGCGCCAGCAGCGTAGCGGGAGGCGATGGAGATACGCAGTATTTT. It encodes CASSVAGGDGDTQYF.